This T cell receptor beta chain is from a study of T-cell reconstitution after alpha-beta-depleted transplantation in children. Unique molecular identifiers were built into the TCRbeta library. In TCRdb, the PCR reads were re-called with MiXCR into one record per CDR3 protein. The sample lists hundreds of thousands of distinct CDR3 sequences, roughly 15% occurring once. The germline CDR1 and CDR2 sequences are ENHRY and SYGVKD. Trimming stripped 6 bases from V and 2 bases from J, with 9 bases between. The CDR3 is 13 amino acids. The specimen was PBMCs, mostly from graft donor cells, collected 360 days after TCRalphabeta/CD19-depleted stem cell transplant. The TCR sequence derives from a male patient aged 5 to 17 who had a stem cell transplant for acute lymphoblastic leukemia, so the T cells may come from the graft donor. V gene TRBV10-3 combines with J gene TRBJ2-3; perhaps TRBD2 as D (6 bases). The CDR3 region has the DNA TGTGCCATCAGATCGGGAGCCACAGATACGCAGTATTTT. It yields the protein CAIRSGATDTQYF.